The clone carrying this TCR beta chain has only a few counts. Authors' methods: The authors estimated nucleated cell counts from reference gene primer amplification. Profiled with immunoSEQ multiplex PCR; TCRdb holds only in-frame clones, not every one. V, J and clone size derive from that table, while D and trimming were established from the DNA sequence. The repertoire holds roughly 230,000 clones, with roughly 81% as singletons. V shed 6 bases and J 5 bases; nucleotides not matched to a gene: 4. CDR3 length: 14 amino acids. Germline lookup yields CDR1 MNHEY and CDR2 SVGAGI. The sample is drawn from a study of blood T cell repertoires in COVID-19.

The sample was PBMCs or T cells enriched from blood (not recorded which). The rearrangement links TRBV6-5 to TRBJ1-2; TRBD1 agrees at 12 bases. This TCR came from a woman between 45 and 60 years old who had been exposed to COVID-19. This chain's CDR3 is CASSGTGGLYGYTF. As DNA, the CDR3 is TGTGCCAGCAGCGGGACAGGGGGCCTGTATGGCTACACCTTC.